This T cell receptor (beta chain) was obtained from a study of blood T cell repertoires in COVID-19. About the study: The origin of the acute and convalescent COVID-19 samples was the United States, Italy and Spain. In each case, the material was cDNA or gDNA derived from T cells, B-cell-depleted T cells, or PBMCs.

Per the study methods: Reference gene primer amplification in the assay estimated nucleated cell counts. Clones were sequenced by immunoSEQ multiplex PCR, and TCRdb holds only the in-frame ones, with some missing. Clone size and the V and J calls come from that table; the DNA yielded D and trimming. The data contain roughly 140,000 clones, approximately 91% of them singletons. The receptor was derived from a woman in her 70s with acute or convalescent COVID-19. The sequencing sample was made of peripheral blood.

This chain's CDR3 is CASSLHYEQYF. The CDR3 DNA sequence: TGTGCCAGCAGTTTACACTACGAGCAGTACTTC. The J gene is TRBJ2-7, the V gene TRBV12-3 or TRBV12-4, with unresolved D. The CDR3 is made up of 11 amino acids. Trimming took 2 bases from V and 3 from J, leaving 2 bases between them.